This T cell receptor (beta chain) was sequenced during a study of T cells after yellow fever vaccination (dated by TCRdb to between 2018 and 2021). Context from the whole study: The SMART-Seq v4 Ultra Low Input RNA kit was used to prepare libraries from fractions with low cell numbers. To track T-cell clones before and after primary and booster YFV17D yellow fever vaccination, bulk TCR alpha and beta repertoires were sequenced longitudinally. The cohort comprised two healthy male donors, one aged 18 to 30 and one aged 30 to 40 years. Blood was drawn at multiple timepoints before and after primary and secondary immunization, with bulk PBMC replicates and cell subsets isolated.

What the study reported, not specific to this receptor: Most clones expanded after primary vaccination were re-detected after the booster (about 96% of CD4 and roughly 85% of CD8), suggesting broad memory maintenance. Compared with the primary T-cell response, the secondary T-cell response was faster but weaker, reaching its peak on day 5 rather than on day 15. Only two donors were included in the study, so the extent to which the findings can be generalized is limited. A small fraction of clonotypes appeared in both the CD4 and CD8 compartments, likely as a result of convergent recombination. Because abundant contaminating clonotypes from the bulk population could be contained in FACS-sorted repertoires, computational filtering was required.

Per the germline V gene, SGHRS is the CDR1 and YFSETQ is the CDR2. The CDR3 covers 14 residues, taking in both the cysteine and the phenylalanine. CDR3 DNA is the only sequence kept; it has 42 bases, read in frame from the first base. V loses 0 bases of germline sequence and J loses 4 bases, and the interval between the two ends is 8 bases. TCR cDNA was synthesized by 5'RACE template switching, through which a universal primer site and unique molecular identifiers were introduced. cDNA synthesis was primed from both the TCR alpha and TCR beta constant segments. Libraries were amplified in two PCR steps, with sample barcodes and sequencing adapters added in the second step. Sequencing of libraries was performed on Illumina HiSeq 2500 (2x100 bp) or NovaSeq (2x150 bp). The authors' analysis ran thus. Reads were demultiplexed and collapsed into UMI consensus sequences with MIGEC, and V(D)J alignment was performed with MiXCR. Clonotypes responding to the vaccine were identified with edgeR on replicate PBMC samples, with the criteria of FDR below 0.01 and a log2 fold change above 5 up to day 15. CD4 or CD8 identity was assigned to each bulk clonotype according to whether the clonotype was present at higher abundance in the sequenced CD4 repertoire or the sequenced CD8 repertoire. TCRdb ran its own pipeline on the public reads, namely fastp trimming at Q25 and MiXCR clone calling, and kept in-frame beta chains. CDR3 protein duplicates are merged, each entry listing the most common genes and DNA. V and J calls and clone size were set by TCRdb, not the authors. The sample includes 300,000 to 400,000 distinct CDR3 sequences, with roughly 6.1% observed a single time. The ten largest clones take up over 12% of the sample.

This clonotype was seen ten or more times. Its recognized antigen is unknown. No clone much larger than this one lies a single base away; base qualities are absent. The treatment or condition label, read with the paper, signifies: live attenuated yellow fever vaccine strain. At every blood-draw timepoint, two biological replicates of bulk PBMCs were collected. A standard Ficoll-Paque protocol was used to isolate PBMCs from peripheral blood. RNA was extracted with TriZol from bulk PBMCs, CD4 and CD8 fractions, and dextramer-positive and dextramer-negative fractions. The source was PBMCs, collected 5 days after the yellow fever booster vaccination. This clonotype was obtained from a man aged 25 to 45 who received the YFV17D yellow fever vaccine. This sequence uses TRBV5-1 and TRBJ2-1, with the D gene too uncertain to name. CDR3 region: CASSLGVGYNEQFF. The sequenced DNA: TGCGCCAGCAGCTTGGGGGTGGGGTACAATGAGCAGTTCTTC. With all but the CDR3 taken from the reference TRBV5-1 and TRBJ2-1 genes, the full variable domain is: KAGVTQTPRYLIKTRGQQVTLSCSPISGHRSVSWYQQTPGQGLQFLFEYFSETQRNKGNFPGRFSGRQFSNSRSEMNVSTLELGDSALYLCASSLGVGYNEQFFGPGTRLTVL.